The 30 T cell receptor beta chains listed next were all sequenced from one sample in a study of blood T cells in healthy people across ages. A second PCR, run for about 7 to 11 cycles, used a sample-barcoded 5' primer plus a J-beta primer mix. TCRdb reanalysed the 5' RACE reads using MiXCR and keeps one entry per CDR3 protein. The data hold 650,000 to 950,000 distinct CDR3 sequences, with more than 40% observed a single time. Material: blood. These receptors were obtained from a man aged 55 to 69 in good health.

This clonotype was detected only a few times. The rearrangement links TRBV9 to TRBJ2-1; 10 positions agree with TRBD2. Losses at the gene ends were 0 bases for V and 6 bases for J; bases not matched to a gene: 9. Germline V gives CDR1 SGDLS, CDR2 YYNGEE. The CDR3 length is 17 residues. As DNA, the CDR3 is TGTGCCAGCAGCGTAGATGATCGAGCGGGGGGGGTCAATGAGCAGTTCTTC. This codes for CASSVDDRAGGVNEQFF.

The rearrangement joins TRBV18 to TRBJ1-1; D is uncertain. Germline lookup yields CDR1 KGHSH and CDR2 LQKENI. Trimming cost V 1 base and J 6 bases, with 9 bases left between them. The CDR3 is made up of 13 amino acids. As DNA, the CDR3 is TGTGCCAGCTCACCACTAAACAGCTCTGAAGCTTTCTTT. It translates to CASSPLNSSEAFF.

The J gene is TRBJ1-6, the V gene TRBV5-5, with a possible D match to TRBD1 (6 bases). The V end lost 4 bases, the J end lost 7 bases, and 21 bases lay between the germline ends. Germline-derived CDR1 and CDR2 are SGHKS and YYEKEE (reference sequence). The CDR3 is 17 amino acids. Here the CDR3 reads CASSLGGRQMMNSPLHF. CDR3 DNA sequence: TGTGCCAGCAGCCTAGGGGGGCGACAGATGATGAATTCACCCCTCCACTTT.

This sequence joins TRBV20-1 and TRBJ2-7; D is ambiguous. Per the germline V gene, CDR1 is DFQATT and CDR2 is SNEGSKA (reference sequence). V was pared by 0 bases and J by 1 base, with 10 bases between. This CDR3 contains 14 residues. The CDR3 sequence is CSARDRPGSYEQYF. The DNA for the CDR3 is TGCAGTGCTAGAGATCGCCCCGGATCCTACGAGCAGTACTTC.

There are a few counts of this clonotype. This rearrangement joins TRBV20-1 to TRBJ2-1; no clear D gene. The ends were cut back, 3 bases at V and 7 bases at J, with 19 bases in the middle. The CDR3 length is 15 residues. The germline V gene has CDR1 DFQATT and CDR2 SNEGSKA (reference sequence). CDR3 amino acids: CSARQQGRARNEQFF. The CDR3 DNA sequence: TGCAGTGCTAGGCAGCAAGGAAGGGCGAGAAATGAGCAGTTCTTC.

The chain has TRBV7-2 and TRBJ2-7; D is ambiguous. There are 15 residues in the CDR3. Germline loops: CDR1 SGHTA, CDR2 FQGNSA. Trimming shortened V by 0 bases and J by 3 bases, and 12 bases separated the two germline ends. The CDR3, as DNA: TGTGCCAGCAGCTTAGCTGGCGGAGAGTACTACGAGCAGTACTTC. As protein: CASSLAGGEYYEQYF.

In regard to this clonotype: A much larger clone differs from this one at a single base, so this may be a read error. The CDR3: CASSSGLSNTGELFF. The CDR3 bases are TGTGCCAGCAGCTCGGGACTTTCGAACACCGGGGAGCTGTTTTTT. V is TRBV7-3 and J is TRBJ2-2, with D possibly being TRBD2 (6 bases). V shed 4 bases and J shed 0 bases, with 9 bases lying between them. The CDR3 has 15 amino acids. Looked up from germline, CDR1 is SGHTA and CDR2 is FQGTGA. Full variable domain (rest looked up from reference TRBV7-3 and TRBJ2-2): GAGVSQTPSNKVTEKGKYVELRCDPISGHTALYWYRQSLGQGPEFLIYFQGTGAADDSGLPNDRFFAVRPEGSVSTLKIQRTERGDSAVYLCASSSGLSNTGELFFGEGSRLTVL.

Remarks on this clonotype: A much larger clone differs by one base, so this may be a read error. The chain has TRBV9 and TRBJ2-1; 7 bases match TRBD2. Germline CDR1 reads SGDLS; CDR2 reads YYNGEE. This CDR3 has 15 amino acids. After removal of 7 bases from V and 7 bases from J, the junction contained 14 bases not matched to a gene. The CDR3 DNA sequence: TGTGCCAGCGGCTTCGGGACTATCCCTACAAATGAGCAGTTCTTC. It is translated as CASGFGTIPTNEQFF.

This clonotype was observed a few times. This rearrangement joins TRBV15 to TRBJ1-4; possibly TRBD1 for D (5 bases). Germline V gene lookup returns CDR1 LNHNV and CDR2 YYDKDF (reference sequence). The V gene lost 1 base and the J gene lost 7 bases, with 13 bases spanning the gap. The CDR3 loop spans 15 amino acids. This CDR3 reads CATSRVLAGGEKLFF. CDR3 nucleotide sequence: TGTGCCACCAGCAGAGTCCTCGCCGGGGGTGAAAAACTGTTTTTT.

Here the CDR3 DNA reads TGCAGTGTTCGTGCCTCGAACACCGGGGAGCTGTTTTTT. Residues: CSVRASNTGELFF. The chain recombines TRBV20-1 with TRBJ2-2; D unclear. Germline CDR1 and CDR2: DFQATT and SNEGSKA (reference sequence). This CDR3 spans 13 amino acids. V was clipped by 7 bases and J by 0 bases, with 9 bases between them.

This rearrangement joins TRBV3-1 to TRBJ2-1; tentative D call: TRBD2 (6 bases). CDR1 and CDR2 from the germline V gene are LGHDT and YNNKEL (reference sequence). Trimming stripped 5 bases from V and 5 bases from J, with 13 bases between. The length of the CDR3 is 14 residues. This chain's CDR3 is CASSLREVDNEQFF. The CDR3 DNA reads TGTGCCAGCAGCTTAAGGGAGGTGGACAATGAGCAGTTCTTC.

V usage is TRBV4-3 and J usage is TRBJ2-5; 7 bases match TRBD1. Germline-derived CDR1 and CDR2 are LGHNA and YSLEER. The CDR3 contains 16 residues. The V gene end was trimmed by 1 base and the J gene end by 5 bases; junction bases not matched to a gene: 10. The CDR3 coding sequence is TGCGCCAGCAGCCAAGGGTGGACAGGAGAATGGGAGACCCAGTACTTC. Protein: CASSQGWTGEWETQYF.

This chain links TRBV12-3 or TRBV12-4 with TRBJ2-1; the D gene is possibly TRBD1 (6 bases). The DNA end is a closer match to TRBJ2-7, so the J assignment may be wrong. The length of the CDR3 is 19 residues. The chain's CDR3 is CASSWPMGPGQRNYNEQYF. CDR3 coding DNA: TGTGCCAGCAGCTGGCCTATGGGTCCTGGACAGCGAAACTACAATGAGCAGTACTTC.

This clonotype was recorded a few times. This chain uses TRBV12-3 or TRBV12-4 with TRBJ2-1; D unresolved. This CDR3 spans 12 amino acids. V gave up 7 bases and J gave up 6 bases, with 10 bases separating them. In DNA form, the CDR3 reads TGTGCCAGCACCCCGACCCCCAATGAGCAGTTCTTC. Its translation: CASTPTPNEQFF.

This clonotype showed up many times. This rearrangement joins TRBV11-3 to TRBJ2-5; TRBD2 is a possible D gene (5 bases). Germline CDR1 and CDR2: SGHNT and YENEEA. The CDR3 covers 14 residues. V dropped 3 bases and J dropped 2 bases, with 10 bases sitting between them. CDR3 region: CASSFNEGQETQYF. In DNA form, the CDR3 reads TGTGCCAGCAGCTTCAACGAGGGTCAAGAGACCCAGTACTTC.

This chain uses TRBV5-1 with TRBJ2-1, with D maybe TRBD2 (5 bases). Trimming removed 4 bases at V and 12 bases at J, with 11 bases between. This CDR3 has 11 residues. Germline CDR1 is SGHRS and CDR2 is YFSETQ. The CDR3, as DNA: TGCGCCAGCAGCGAGGGCTTTACGCAGTTCTTC. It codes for CASSEGFTQFF.

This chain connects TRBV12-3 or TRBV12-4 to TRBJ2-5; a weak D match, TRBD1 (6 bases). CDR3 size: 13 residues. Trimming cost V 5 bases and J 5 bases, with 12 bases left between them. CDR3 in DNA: TGTGCCAGCAGTGAGGGGGTGGCGGAGACCCAGTACTTC. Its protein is CASSEGVAETQYF.

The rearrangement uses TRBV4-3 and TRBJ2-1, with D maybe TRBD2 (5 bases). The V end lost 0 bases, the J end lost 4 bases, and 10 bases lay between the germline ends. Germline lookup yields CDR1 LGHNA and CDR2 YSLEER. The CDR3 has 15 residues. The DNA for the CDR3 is TGCGCCAGCAGCCAAGATTCGAGCGGTTACAATGAGCAGTTCTTC. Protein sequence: CASSQDSSGYNEQFF.

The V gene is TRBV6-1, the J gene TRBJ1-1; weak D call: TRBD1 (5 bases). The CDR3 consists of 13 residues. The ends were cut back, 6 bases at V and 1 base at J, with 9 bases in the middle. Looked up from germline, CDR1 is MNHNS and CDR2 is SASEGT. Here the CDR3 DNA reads TGTGCCAGCAGCCGGGACTGGAACACTGAAGCTTTCTTT. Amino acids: CASSRDWNTEAFF.

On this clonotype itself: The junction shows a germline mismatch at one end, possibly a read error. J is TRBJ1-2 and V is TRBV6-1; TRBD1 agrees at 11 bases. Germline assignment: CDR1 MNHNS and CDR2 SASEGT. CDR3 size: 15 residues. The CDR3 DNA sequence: TGTGCTAGCAGTGACCTCCGGACAGGGGGCGATGGCTACACCTTC. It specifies CASSDLRTGGDGYTF.

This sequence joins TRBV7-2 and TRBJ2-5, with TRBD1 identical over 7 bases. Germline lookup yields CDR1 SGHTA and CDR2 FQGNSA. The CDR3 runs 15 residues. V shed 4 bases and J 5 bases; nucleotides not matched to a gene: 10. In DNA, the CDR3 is TGTGCCAGCAGCTACCAGACAGGGAAGGGGGAGACCCAGTACTTC. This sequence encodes CASSYQTGKGETQYF.

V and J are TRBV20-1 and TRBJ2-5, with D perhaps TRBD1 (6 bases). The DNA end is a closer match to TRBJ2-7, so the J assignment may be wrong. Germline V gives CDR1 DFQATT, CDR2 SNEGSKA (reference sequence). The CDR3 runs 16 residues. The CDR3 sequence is CSARGPAVGAVYEQYF. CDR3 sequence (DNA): TGCAGTGCTAGAGGTCCAGCGGTGGGGGCCGTTTACGAGCAGTACTTC.

The CDR3 spells CASSPPPLAGGTQYF. The CDR3 region has the DNA TGTGCCAGCAGTCCTCCCCCACTAGCGGGGGGTACGCAGTATTTT. The chain couples TRBV6-2 or TRBV6-3 to TRBJ2-3, with TRBD2 matching 12 bases. Germline assignment: CDR1 MNHEY and CDR2 SVGEGT. Trimming cost V 5 bases and J 8 bases; bases outside gene matches: 8. This CDR3 is 15 amino acids long.

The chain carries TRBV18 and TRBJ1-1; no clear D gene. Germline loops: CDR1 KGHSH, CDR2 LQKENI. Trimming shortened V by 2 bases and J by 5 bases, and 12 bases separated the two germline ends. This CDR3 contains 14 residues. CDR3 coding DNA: TGTGCCAGCTCACCAGAGGGAGGAGGGACTGAAGCTTTCTTT. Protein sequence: CASSPEGGGTEAFF.

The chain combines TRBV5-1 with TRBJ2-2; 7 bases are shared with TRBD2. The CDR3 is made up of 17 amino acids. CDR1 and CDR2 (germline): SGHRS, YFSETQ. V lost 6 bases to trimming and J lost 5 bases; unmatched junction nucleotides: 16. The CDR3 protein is CASTSQPASGLTGELFF. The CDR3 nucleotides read TGCGCCAGCACCTCCCAACCGGCTAGCGGATTAACCGGGGAGCTGTTTTTT.

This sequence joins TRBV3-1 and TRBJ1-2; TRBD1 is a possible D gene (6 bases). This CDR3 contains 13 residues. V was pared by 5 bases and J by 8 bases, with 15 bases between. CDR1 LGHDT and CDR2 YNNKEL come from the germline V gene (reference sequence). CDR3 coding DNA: TGTGCCAGCAGCGAGCAGGGGAATTGGGGCTACACCTTC. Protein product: CASSEQGNWGYTF. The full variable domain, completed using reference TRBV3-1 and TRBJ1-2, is DTAVSQTPKYLVTQMGNDKSIKCEQNLGHDTMYWYKQDSKKFLKIMFSYNNKELIINETVPNRFSPKSPDKAHLNLHINSLELGDSAVYFCASSEQGNWGYTFGSGTRLTVV.

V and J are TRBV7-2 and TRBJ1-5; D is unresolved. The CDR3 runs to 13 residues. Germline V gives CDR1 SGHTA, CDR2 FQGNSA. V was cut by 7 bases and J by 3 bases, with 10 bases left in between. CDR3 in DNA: TGTGCCAGCACCGAATCGAACAATCAGCCCCAGCATTTT. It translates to CASTESNNQPQHF.

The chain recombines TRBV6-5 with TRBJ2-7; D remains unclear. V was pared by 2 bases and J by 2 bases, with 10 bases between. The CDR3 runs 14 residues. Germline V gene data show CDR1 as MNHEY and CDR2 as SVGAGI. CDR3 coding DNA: TGTGCCAGCAGTTACAGACGGCCTACCTACGAGCAGTACTTC. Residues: CASSYRRPTYEQYF.

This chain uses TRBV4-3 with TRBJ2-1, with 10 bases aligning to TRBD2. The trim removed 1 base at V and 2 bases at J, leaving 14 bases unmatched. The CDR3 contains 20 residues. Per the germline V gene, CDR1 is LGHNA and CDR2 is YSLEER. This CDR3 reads CASSQVRAGGPELPYNEQFF. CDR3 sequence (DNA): TGCGCCAGCAGCCAAGTGCGAGCGGGGGGGCCAGAATTACCCTACAATGAGCAGTTCTTC.

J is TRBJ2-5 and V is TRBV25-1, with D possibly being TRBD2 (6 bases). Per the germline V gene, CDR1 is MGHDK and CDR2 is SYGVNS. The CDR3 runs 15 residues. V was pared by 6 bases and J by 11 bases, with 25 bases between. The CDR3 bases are TGTGCCAGCAGCCAAAACCGCGGGAAACTCAGCAAGCAGTACTTC. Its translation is CASSQNRGKLSKQYF.